This T cell receptor (beta chain) emerged from a study of siplizumab effects on memory and regulatory T cells (dated by TCRdb to between 2017 and 2020). Concerning the study at large: The effect of the anti-CD2 antibody siplizumab on alloreactive T-cell subsets was examined in allogeneic mixed lymphocyte reactions constructed from human PBMCs.

To prepare the library, the immunoSEQ multiplex PCR assay was applied. Approximately 100,000 TCR templates per sample were assayed on the deep sequencing platform. Genomic DNA extracted from sorted T cells was the material used for TCRbeta CDR3 sequencing. The study's processing was this. The R programming language was used for clonal analysis of TCRbeta CDR3 data. Comparing unstimulated samples against CFSE-low samples taken after the reaction was how alloreactive CD4+ and CD8+ clones were defined. Regulatory or non-regulatory origin of alloreactive CD4+ clones was assigned by matching sequences to the sorted unstimulated Treg and non-Treg repertoires. The clones in this table, taken by TCRdb from immuneACCESS, are in-frame only. Not every clone is retained; where verified, under half of the shortfall comes from an unresolved V gene, and the cause of the rest is unknown. The V and J calls and the clone size are those of that table, but D and trimming were determined from the DNA. The sample data list 100,000 or so clones, and about 93% of these were observed just once. The ten largest clonotypes hold around 12% of the sample.

General findings and caveats noted by the study authors: The cumulative frequency of alloreactive sequences that could be traced back to unstimulated CD4+ memory T cells was significantly reduced by siplizumab. Among mappable alloreactive CD4+ clones, the Treg-derived fraction averaged approximately 69% with siplizumab versus 25% to 30% in control reactions. Whether proliferating Tregs from siplizumab cultures actually had suppressive function was not functionally confirmed. Sequences below about 10^-5 frequency were poorly captured, so only a minor fraction of alloreactive clones could be mapped to unstimulated subsets. A naive or memory phenotype could not be assigned to roughly 75-95% of proliferating CD4+ or CD8+ clones. Compared with memory T cells, unstimulated naive T cells appeared more diverse, and naive cells seemed to make a substantial contribution to the alloresponse.

As for this clone: This receptor's antigen is unknown. The record has no base qualities; no much larger clone is one base away.

The CDR3 covers 16 residues, taking in both the cysteine and the phenylalanine. The retained sequence is limited to the CDR3, 48 bases, with the frame set at the first base. For CDR1 and CDR2, the germline V gene lists LGHNT and FRNRAP. V loses 7 bases of germline sequence and J loses 2 bases, and the interval between the two ends is 17 bases. Sorted unstimulated T cells and proliferating T cells recovered from mixed lymphocyte reactions were subjected to TCRbeta CDR3 sequencing. Fresh whole blood from over eight HLA-typed healthy donors served as the source for isolating PBMCs. To map where alloreactive clones came from, unstimulated CD4+ non-regulatory T cells were FACS-sorted.

Sequencing was carried out using non-Treg CD4+ T cells sorted from blood. The sample's cell subset or site, from its label and the paper: FACS-sorted unstimulated CD4+ non-regulatory T cells. The rearrangement combines TRBV12-5 with TRBJ2-2; the D gene is possibly TRBD1, with 6 bases matching. The TCR was taken from a human donor in good health. For the CDR3, the sequence is CASDTNRTANTGELFF. The nucleotide sequence is TGTGCTAGTGATACAAATCGGACAGCTAACACCGGGGAGCTGTTTTTT.